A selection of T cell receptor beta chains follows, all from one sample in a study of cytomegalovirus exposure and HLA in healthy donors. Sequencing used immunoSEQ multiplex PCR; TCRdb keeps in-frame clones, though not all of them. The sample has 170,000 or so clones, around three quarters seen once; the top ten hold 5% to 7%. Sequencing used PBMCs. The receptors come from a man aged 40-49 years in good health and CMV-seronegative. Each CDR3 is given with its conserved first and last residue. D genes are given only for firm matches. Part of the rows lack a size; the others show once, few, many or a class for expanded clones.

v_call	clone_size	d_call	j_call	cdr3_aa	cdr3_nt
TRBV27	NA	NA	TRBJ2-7	CASAIVGSSYEQYF	TGTGCCAGCGCCATCGTGGGCAGCTCCTACGAGCAGTACTTC
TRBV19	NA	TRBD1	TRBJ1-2	CASKTGYYGYTF	TGTGCCAGTAAGACAGGGTACTATGGCTACACCTTC
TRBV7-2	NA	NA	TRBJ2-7	CASRSSGGPSYEQYF	TGTGCCAGCAGGTCATCGGGGGGCCCCTCCTACGAGCAGTACTTC
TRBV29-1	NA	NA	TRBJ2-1	CSVGDRDWSSYNEQFF	TGCAGCGTTGGAGACCGGGACTGGAGCTCCTACAATGAGCAGTTCTTC
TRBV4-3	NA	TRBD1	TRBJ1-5	CASSQGQGNQPQHF	TGCGCCAGCAGCCAAGGACAGGGGAATCAGCCCCAGCATTTT
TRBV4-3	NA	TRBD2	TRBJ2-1	CASSPHRGEYNEQFF	TGCGCCAGCAGCCCCCATCGGGGGGAGTACAATGAGCAGTTCTTC
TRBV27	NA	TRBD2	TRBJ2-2	CASSTRLAVTGELFF	TGTGCCAGCAGTACAAGACTAGCGGTCACCGGGGAGCTGTTTTTT
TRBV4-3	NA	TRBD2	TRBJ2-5	CASSQENPLTSGRAWETQYF	TGCGCCAGCAGCCAAGAGAACCCCCTAACTAGCGGGAGGGCCTGGGAGACCCAGTACTTC
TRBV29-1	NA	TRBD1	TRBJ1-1	CSTPGQGNTEAFF	TGCAGCACGCCGGGACAGGGGAACACTGAAGCTTTCTTT
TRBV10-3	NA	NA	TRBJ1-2	CAISREGQNYGYTF	TGTGCCATCAGCCGGGAGGGGCAAAACTATGGCTACACCTTC
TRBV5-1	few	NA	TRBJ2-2	CASSSTGQPNTGELFF	TGCGCCAGCAGCTCTACGGGACAACCGAACACCGGGGAGCTGTTTTTT
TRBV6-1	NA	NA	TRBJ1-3	CASSDRPGPGNTIYF	TGTGCCAGCAGTGACCGGCCAGGGCCAGGAAACACCATATATTTT
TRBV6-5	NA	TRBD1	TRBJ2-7	CASLGTDSYEQYF	TGTGCCAGCCTTGGGACAGACTCCTACGAGCAGTACTTC